The 14 T cell receptor beta chains given below trace back to one sample, sequenced in a study of human T cells and chemical hapten exposure. Time point: patch test 1, 2 weeks after DPC sensitization. Treatment meaning: therapeutic diphenylcyclopropenone sensitization with weekly scalp DPC. TCRdb redid the calling of the RACE reads with MiXCR, one entry per CDR3 protein. The sample lists approximately 71,000 distinct CDR3 sequences; around 10% were seen once. Sequencing used whole blood, obtained in connection with sensitization to the hapten diphenylcyclopropenone (DPC). These receptor sequences come from a woman aged 35 to 49 with alopecia areata. Some clones in this sample may be carry-over from other donors' samples.

This clonotype was picked up one time. The gene calls are TRBV7-2 and TRBJ2-7; possibly TRBD2 for D (6 bases). The CDR3 length is 14 residues. The ends were cut back, 4 bases at V and 3 bases at J, with 13 bases in the middle. Germline values: CDR1 SGHTA, CDR2 FQGNSA. In DNA, the CDR3 is TGTGCCAGCAGCTCCCCTGCGGGGTACTACGAGCAGTACTTC. Its protein product is CASSSPAGYYEQYF.

This clonotype has just one count. It may be a read error: a sequence one base away is much more abundant. The chain is built from TRBV11-1 and TRBJ1-1; the D is unclear. The CDR3 length is 13 residues. Germline lookup yields CDR1 SGHAT and CDR2 FQDESV (reference sequence). The CDR3 bases are TGTGCCAGCAGCTATCTGGGCTGGCCTGAAGCTATCTTT. It specifies CASSYLGWPEAIF.

Many counts were recorded for this clonotype. The chain joins TRBV7-2 to TRBJ2-1; D is perhaps TRBD2 (7 bases). The germline CDR1 and CDR2 sequences are SGHTA and FQGNSA. The ends were cut back, 3 bases at V and 6 bases at J, with 9 bases in the middle. This CDR3 contains 13 residues. CDR3 in amino acids: CASSFRGANEQFF. In DNA form, the CDR3 reads TGTGCCAGCAGCTTTCGGGGGGCCAATGAGCAGTTCTTC.

This clonotype was detected ten times or more. The chain uses TRBV5-1 and TRBJ2-5; tentatively, D is TRBD1 or TRBD2 (5 bases each). V was shortened by 3 bases and J by 2 bases, with 8 bases between the two germline ends. Germline-derived CDR1 and CDR2 are SGHRS and YFSETQ. CDR3 length: 13 residues. CDR3 region: CASSWDGQETQYF. DNA of the CDR3: TGCGCCAGCAGCTGGGACGGTCAAGAGACCCAGTACTTC.

About this clonotype itself: The CDR3 end shows no conserved phenylalanine or tryptophan, and so a read error is likely. V usage is TRBV29-1 and J usage is TRBJ2-7; no clear D. This CDR3 comprises 14 residues. CDR1 is SQVTM, CDR2 ANQGSEA, per germline. Trimming removed 6 bases from V and 0 bases from J, with 15 bases in between. In nucleotides, the CDR3 is TGCAGCGTGCGCTTCACGGAAATCTCCTACGAGCAGTACCTC. It is translated as CSVRFTEISYEQYL.

This clonotype has at least ten counts. The chain has TRBV5-5 and TRBJ1-5; no firm D call. There are 16 residues in the CDR3. With 1 base removed from V and 3 bases from J, the gap between germline ends came to 14 bases. The V gene's germline CDR1 is SGHKS and CDR2 YYEKEE (reference sequence). The DNA for the CDR3 is TGTGCCAGCAGCTTGAGCCTGGACCGATACAATCAGCCCCAGCATTTT. It translates to CASSLSLDRYNQPQHF.

This clonotype was counted only a few times. The chain links TRBV7-8 to TRBJ2-4, with D unclear. The V end was cut by 1 base, the J end by 1 base, with 5 bases between. The CDR3 consists of 14 residues. The germline V gene has CDR1 SGHVS and CDR2 FQNEAQ. CDR3 sequence (DNA): TGTGCCAGCAGCTTAGAACAGGCCAAAAACATTCAGTACTTC. Its protein product is CASSLEQAKNIQYF.

This clonotype has at least ten counts. The chain uses TRBV4-2 and TRBJ1-5; D is ambiguous. From germline, CDR1 is LGHNA and CDR2 YNFKEQ. V lost 4 bases to trimming and J lost 3 bases, with 10 bases between them. The CDR3 is 14 amino acids. The CDR3 DNA sequence: TGTGCCAGCAGCCCTCAGAGATTCAATCAGCCCCAGCATTTT. It encodes CASSPQRFNQPQHF.

This clonotype has a handful of counts. The chain joins TRBV6-2 or TRBV6-3 to TRBJ2-5; 9 bases agree with TRBD1. V lost 7 bases and J lost 1; bases outside the gene matches: 7. The CDR3 is 15 residues long. CDR1 and CDR2 from the germline V gene are MNHEY and SVGEGT. The CDR3 DNA is TGTGCCAGCACTCTCATGGGACAGGGCCAAGAGACCCAGTACTTC. It encodes CASTLMGQGQETQYF.

This clonotype was seen ten or more times. The chain couples TRBV9 to TRBJ2-7, with D maybe TRBD1 (6 bases). Germline V gene sequence: CDR1 SGDLS, CDR2 YYNGEE. V shed 4 bases and J shed 7 bases, with 18 bases lying between them. The CDR3 covers 14 residues. In DNA, the CDR3 is TGTGCCAGCAGCCTTGGACAGTGGGTCGGGGAGCAGTACTTC. Its translation is CASSLGQWVGEQYF.

This clonotype was seen repeatedly, ten times or more. The V call is TRBV7-9, the J call TRBJ1-1; TRBD1 matches at 8 bases. The V segment lost 5 bases and the J segment 8 bases; nucleotides outside the gene matches: 7. CDR1 SEHNR and CDR2 FQNEAQ come from the germline V gene (reference sequence). The CDR3 is made up of 13 amino acids. The CDR3 region is CASSIQGVGEAFF. CDR3 coding DNA: TGTGCCAGCAGCATACAGGGGGTCGGAGAAGCTTTCTTT. Full variable domain (missing parts from reference TRBV7-9 and TRBJ1-1): DTGVSQNPRHKITKRGQNVTFRCDPISEHNRLYWYRQTLGQGPEFLTYFQNEAQLEKSRLLSDRFSAERPKGSFSTLEIQRTEQGDSAMYLCASSIQGVGEAFFGQGTRLTVV.

V usage is TRBV19 and J usage is TRBJ2-2; 10 bases are shared with TRBD2. V lost 5 bases, J lost 7 bases, and 10 bases stayed unmatched. The CDR3 sequence is 16 residues long. The germline CDR1 and CDR2 sequences are LNHDA and SQIVND (reference sequence). DNA of the CDR3: TGTGCCAGTAGTCTCAGCGGGGGGGTCCCCAGCGGGGAGCTGTTTTTT. It codes for CASSLSGGVPSGELFF.

In regard to this clonotype: A much larger clone lies a single base off, so this may be a read error. Because it lacks the conserved phenylalanine or tryptophan at the end, this CDR3 is likely a read error. This chain connects TRBV10-3 to TRBJ2-3; D possibly corresponds to TRBD1 (5 bases). V was pared by 5 bases and J by 1 base, with 13 bases between. Germline CDR1 is ENHRY and CDR2 is SYGVKD. The CDR3 spans 15 residues. The CDR3 is CAISLDRGRTDTQYS. DNA of the CDR3: TGTGCCATCAGTTTAGACAGAGGACGCACAGATACGCAGTATTCT.

This clonotype was recorded many times. The chain recombines TRBV7-9 with TRBJ2-2; no clear D. In germline, CDR1 is SEHNR, CDR2 FQNEAQ (reference sequence). The CDR3 has 14 residues. Trimming shortened V by 2 bases and J by 1 base, and 5 bases separated the two germline ends. CDR3 loop: CASSLSENTGELFF. CDR3 nucleotide sequence: TGTGCCAGCAGCTTAAGCGAGAACACCGGGGAGCTGTTTTTT.